The clone carrying this TCR beta chain has a count of ten or more. Its antigen is still unknown. This sample is part of a study of T cell repertoires in cytomegalovirus infection. The study's findings and limits: Predominance within the ex vivo response was attributable to HLA-C-restricted CMV-specific TCR beta clonotypes.

The ends lost 6 bases at V and 2 bases at J; junction bases unmatched: 2. CDR3 size: 13 residues. A single record per CDR3 protein comes from TCRdb applying MiXCR to the reads. The table has 100,000 to 120,000 distinct CDR3 sequences, 30% seen once. The clonotype originates from a human donor in good health (CMV status not recorded). Some clones in this sample may be carry-over from other donors' samples. The chain uses TRBV12-3 or TRBV12-4 and TRBJ2-5, with 8 bases aligning to TRBD2. The sequenced sample was CD8+ T cells from cultured PBMCs, obtained from culture after CMV antigen stimulation. The CDR3 is CASRRGEQETQYF. The DNA of the CDR3 is TGTGCCAGCAGGCGGGGGGAGCAAGAGACCCAGTACTTC.